Below, one TCR beta chain is given with its context. The record originates from a study of blood T cell repertoires in COVID-19. Study at large: The samples span acute and convalescent COVID-19 from the United States, Italy and Spain. Sources were T cells, B-cell-depleted T cells, or PBMCs; the material itself was cDNA or gDNA.

Authors' data handling: How many nucleated cells were present was estimated from reference gene primer amplification. Using immunoSEQ multiplex PCR, the repertoire was profiled, and TCRdb retains in-frame clones only, with some absent. The V and J calls and clone size were taken over from that table, and D and trimming were inferred from the DNA. The sample holds approximately 110,000 clones, 70% to 85% seen once. The clonotype originates from a woman aged 80 or over with active or convalescent COVID-19. The sample comprised peripheral blood.

The DNA for the CDR3 is TGTGCCAGCAGTCTATCTTTATCTGGCGAAAAACTGTTTTTT. Amino acids: CASSLSLSGEKLFF. This chain connects TRBV28 to TRBJ1-4; D is unclear. Germline V CDR1 and CDR2: MDHEN, SYDVKM. V dropped 5 bases and J dropped 8 bases, with 15 bases sitting between them. The CDR3 has 14 residues.